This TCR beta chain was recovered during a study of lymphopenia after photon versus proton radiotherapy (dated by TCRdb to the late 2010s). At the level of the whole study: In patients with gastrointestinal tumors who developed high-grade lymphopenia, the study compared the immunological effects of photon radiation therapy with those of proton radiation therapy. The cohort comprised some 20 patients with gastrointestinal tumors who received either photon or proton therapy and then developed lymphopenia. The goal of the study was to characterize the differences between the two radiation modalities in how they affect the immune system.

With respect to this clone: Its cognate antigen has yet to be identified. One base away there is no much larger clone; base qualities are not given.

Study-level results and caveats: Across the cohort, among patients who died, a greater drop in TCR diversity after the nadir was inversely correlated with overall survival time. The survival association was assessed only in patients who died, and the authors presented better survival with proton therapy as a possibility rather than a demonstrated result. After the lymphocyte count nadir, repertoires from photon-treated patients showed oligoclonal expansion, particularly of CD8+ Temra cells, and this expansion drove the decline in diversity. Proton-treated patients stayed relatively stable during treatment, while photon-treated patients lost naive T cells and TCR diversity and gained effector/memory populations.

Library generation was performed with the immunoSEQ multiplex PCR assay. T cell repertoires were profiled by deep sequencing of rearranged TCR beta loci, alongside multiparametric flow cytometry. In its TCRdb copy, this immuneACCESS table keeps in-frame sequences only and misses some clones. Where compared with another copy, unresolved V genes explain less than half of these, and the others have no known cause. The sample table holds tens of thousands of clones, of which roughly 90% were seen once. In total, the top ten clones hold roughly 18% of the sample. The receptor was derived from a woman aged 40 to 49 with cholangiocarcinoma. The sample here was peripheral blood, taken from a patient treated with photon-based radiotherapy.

The CDR3 in this case is CASSSGLAGTGELFF. The DNA sequence follows: TGTGCCAGCAGCTCCGGACTAGCGGGCACCGGGGAGCTGTTTTTT. The sequence is built from TRBV7-6 and TRBJ2-2, with TRBD2 identical over 11 junction bases. Clipping removes 4 bases from V and 4 bases from J, with 2 as the unmatched junction base count. The CDR3 goes from the cysteine to the phenylalanine over 15 residues. Here the CDR3 DNA is all that survives: 45 bases in frame from base 1. The germline V gene encodes CDR1 SGHVS and CDR2 FNYEAQ.